This T cell receptor beta chain originates from a study of cytomegalovirus exposure and HLA in healthy donors. Study findings and constraints: The classifier was said to identify cytomegalovirus status with high specificity and sensitivity.

A note on this clone: Its antigen is unknown.

Produced via immunoSEQ multiplex PCR; TCRdb's table is partial and in-frame only. The sample carries about 160,000 clones, approximately 96% recorded once. CDR3 length equals 14 residues. The germline CDR1 and CDR2 sequences are SGHNT and YYREEE (reference sequence). The V end lost 4 bases, the J end lost 0 bases, and 11 bases lay between the germline ends. The receptor comes from a woman between 18 and 29 years old in good health and CMV-seronegative. The chain couples TRBV5-4 to TRBJ2-7, with D possibly TRBD2 on 5 matching bases. Sequencing input: PBMCs. CDR3 sequence reads: CASSNPGSSYEQYF. CDR3 coding DNA: TGTGCCAGCAGCAACCCGGGAAGCTCCTACGAGCAGTACTTC.